This T cell receptor beta chain was found in a study of PD-1 blockade in classical Hodgkin lymphoma. This clone came up a few times. Every patient was affected by relapse after autologous stem cell transplantation, while exposure to brentuximab vedotin was not uniform. The CDR3 has 13 residues. Looked up from germline, CDR1 is SGHRS and CDR2 is YFSETQ. Trimming took 6 bases from V and 3 from J, leaving 10 bases between them. The assay was immunoSEQ multiplex PCR, and TCRdb's table has in-frame clones only and misses some. Counted here are just under 100,000 clones, around 80% occurring once; the ten biggest clones make up roughly an eighth.

The V and J genes are TRBV5-1 and TRBJ2-1; D remains unclear. The sequence derives from a human donor with classical Hodgkin lymphoma. The specimen was peripheral blood mononuclear cells (PBMCs), collected at baseline. The CDR3 bases are TGCGCCAGCATGGCGGATTTCTACAATGAGCAGTTCTTC. This gives the protein CASMADFYNEQFF. The full variable domain, its missing parts supplied by reference TRBV5-1 and TRBJ2-1, is KAGVTQTPRYLIKTRGQQVTLSCSPISGHRSVSWYQQTPGQGLQFLFEYFSETQRNKGNFPGRFSGRQFSNSRSEMNVSTLELGDSALYLCASMADFYNEQFFGPGTRLTVL.